This T cell receptor beta chain originates from a study of T cell repertoires in cytomegalovirus infection. Study-wide background: Public TCR beta signatures indicated both CMV infection and matching HLA type. Study-level results: Pooled public TCR beta family frequency picked out CMV carriers with the relevant HLA. It was HLA-C-restricted CMV-specific TCR beta clonotypes that dominated the response ex vivo.

Germline V CDR1 and CDR2: MNHEY, SVGEGT. The CDR3 is 21 residues long. V lost 0 bases and J lost 3, with 27 bases in between. Via MiXCR, TCRdb re-called the reads, giving one row per CDR3 protein. The sample has tens of thousands of distinct CDR3 sequences, approximately 3.7% seen once; the top ten hold less than 5%. This clonotype was detected ten times or more. What it binds is unknown. The receptor comes from a human donor in good health (CMV status not recorded). Some clones in this sample may be carry-over from other donors' samples. The chain couples TRBV6-2 or TRBV6-3 to TRBJ2-1, with D unresolved. The sequenced sample consisted of PBMCs. The CDR3 is CASSYSTQLSTKHKNYNEQFF. The DNA for the CDR3 is TGTGCCAGCAGTTACTCGACCCAGCTGTCGACGAAACACAAGAACTACAATGAGCAGTTCTTC.